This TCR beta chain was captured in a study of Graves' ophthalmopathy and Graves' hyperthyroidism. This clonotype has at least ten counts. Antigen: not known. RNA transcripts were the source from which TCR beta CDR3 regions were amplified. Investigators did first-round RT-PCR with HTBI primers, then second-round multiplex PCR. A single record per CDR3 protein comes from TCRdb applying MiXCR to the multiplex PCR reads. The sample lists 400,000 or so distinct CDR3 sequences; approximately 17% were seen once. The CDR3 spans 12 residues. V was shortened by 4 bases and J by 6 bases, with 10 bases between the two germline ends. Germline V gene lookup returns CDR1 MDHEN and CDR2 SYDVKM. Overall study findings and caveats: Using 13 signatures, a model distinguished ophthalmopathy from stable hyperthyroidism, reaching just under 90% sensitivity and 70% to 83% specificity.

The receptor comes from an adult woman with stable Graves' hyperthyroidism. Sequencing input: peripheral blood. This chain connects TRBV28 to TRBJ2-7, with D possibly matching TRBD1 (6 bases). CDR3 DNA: TGTGCCAGCAGTTCAGGGGTTGGCGAGCAGTACTTC. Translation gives CASSSGVGEQYF.